This T cell receptor beta chain emerged from a study of cytomegalovirus exposure and HLA in healthy donors. This clone was detected a few times. V was pared by 1 base and J by 2 bases, with 4 bases between. In germline, CDR1 is SGHTA, CDR2 FQGNSA. CDR3 length: 13 residues. Vbeta (60) and Jbeta (13) primers were used in the PCR. The repertoire was sequenced with immunoSEQ multiplex PCR; TCRdb's copy has only in-frame clones and lacks some. The data contain some 180,000 clones, about 9.4% of them singletons. The receptor's source is a woman under 40 in good health and CMV-seropositive. Sequencing was performed on PBMCs. The rearrangement uses TRBV7-2 and TRBJ2-3, with D uncertain. Here the CDR3 reads CASSLGPTDTQYF. The CDR3 nucleotides read TGTGCCAGCAGCTTAGGGCCCACAGATACGCAGTATTTT.